A selection of T cell receptor beta chains follows, all from one sample in a study of Ad26.COV2.S vaccination and SARS-CoV-2 variants. Assay used: immunoSEQ multiplex PCR; TCRdb lists only in-frame clones, some missing. The sample includes approximately 340,000 clones, 70% to 90% of them seen just once. Sequencing used peripheral blood, obtained in a trial of Ad26.COV2.S vaccine versus placebo. These receptors were collected from a person between 18 and 65 years old who received the Ad26.COV2.S COVID-19 vaccine or a placebo. CDR3s leave out the opening cysteine and the closing phenylalanine or tryptophan. A D gene is named only where the DNA matches it firmly.

>TRBD2|TRBV9
ASSVGPSGAYEQY
>.|TRBV7-2
ASSSAGGATYEQY
>TRBD1|TRBV29-1
SVETGANQPQH
>TRBD1|TRBV7-6
ASSLELWVTGQDNEKLF
>.|TRBV29-1
SVAKDPTDTQY
>TRBD1|TRBV11-3
ASSLSVRGTGELF
>TRBD1|TRBV24-1
ATSDQQGAGTDTQY
>.|TRBV5-4
ASSLDGRQKDTQY
>.|TRBV21-1
ASSNRLKTTKNIQY
>.|TRBV2
ASSKGQGVESYGYT
>.|TRBV7-9
ASSPRTAPHTETQY
>.|TRBV7-2
ASSILQGTYNEQF
>.|TRBV29-1
SVPGPGSYEQY
>.|TRBV25-1
ASSATGWYEQY
>.|TRBV27
ASSLTSKPAVNQPQH
>TRBD2|TRBV20-1
SASSGRASNEQF
>.|TRBV11-3
ASSQVGVTKTEQF
>.|TRBV27
ASGGGELF